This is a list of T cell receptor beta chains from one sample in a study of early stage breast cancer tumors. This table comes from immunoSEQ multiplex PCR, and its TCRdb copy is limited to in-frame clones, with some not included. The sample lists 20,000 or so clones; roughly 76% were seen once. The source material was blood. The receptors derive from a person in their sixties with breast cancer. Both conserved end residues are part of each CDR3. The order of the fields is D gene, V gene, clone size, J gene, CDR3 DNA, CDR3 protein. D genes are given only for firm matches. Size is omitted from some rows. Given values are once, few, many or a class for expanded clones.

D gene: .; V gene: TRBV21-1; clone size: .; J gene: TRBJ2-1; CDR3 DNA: TGTGCCAGCAGCAAAGTTCCCCGGGACAGAGGTGTAAACAAGCAGTTCTTC; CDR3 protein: CASSKVPRDRGVNKQFF
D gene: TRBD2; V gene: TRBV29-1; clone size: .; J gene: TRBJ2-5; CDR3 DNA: TGCAGCGTTCAGGGACTAGCGGGACTCCAAGAGACCCAGTACTTC; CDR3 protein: CSVQGLAGLQETQYF
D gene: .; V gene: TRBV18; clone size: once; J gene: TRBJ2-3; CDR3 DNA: TGTGCCAGCTCACCTAGCGTCGCAGATACGCAGTATTTT; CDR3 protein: CASSPSVADTQYF
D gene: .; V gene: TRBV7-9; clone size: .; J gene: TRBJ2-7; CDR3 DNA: TGTGCCAGCAGCTTAGACTCCAACTCCTACGAGCAGTACTTC; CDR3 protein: CASSLDSNSYEQYF
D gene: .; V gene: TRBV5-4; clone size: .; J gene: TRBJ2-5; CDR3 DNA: TGTGCCAGCAGCTTGGCCAAAAGCTCCCAAGAGACCCAGTACTTC; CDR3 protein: CASSLAKSSQETQYF
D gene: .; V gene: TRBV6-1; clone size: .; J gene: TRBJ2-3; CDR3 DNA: TGTGCCAGCAGCCCGGACCTACCAGCGCAGTATTTT; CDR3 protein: CASSPDLPAQYF
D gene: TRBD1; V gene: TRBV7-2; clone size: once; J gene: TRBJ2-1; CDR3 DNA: TGTGCCAGCAGCAACAGGGGAAGGACCTACAATGAGCAGTTCTTC; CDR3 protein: CASSNRGRTYNEQFF
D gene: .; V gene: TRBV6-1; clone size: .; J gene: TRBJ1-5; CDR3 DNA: TGTGCCAGCAGTGTCACGGGCAATCAGCCCCAGCATTTT; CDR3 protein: CASSVTGNQPQHF
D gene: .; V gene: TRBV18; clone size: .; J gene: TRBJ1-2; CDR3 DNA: TGTGCCAGCTCACCAGCGAGGGGGAGCGATGGCTACACCTTC; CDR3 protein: CASSPARGSDGYTF
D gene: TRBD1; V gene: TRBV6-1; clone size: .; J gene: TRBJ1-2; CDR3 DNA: TGTGCCAGCAGTGAAGTCGGACAGGGCGGTCCCTATGGCTACACCTTC; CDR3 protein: CASSEVGQGGPYGYTF
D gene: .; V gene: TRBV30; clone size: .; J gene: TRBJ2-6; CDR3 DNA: TGTGCCTGGAGTGAAGGGGGAGCTGGGGCCAACGTCCTGACTTTC; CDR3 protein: CAWSEGGAGANVLTF
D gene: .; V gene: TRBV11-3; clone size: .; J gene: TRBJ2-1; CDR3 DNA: TGTGCCAGCAGCCCGGACTCTGAGCAGTTCTTC; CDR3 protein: CASSPDSEQFF
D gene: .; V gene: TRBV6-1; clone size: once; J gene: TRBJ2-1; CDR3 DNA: TGTGCCAGCAGTGAAGTGGCGGGGCAGTTCTTC; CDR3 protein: CASSEVAGQFF
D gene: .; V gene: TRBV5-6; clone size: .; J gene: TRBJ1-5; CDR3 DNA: TGTGCCAGCAGCTTGGGTCCGTCGGAGAGCAATCAGCCCCAGCATTTT; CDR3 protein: CASSLGPSESNQPQHF
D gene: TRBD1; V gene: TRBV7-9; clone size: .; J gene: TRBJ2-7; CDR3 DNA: TGTGCCAGCAGCTTTTTTCCCGGGACAGGGGCCGCGTACGAGCAGTACTTC; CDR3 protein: CASSFFPGTGAAYEQYF
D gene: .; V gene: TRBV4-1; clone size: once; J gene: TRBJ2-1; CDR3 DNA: TGCGCCAGCAGCACCCCAGGGGAAAGTGAGCAGTTCTTC; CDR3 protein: CASSTPGESEQFF